Detailed here is one T cell receptor (beta chain). Antigen specificity is unknown. This CDR3 has 19 residues. The germline V gene encodes CDR1 LGHNT and CDR2 FRNRAP. Trimming at V came to 0 bases and at J to 2 bases, leaving 15 bases not matched to a gene. This entry comes from a study of cytomegalovirus exposure and HLA in healthy donors. Study results and limitations: Under in vitro conditions, a few CMV-associated chains were confirmed as specific for CMV antigens. The authors enumerated some 170 TCR beta chains as linked to cytomegalovirus.

The PCR contained 60 Vbeta and 13 Jbeta primers. The assay was immunoSEQ multiplex PCR, and TCRdb's table has in-frame clones only and misses some. The table has about 200,000 clones, roughly three quarters seen once; the top ten hold around 0.38%. The donors were healthy bone marrow donors. The donors, nominally healthy at sampling, likely had unrecorded immune exposures. This clonotype was sampled from a male donor in good health and CMV-seropositive. This chain joins TRBV12-5 and TRBJ1-2; 7 positions match TRBD1. Sequencing was done on a sample of PBMCs. The CDR3 DNA is TGTGCTAGTGGTTTGGTACGATCTCGGGACAGTCAGTCGAACTATGGCTACACCTTC. Amino acid sequence: CASGLVRSRDSQSNYGYTF.